The 29 T cell receptor beta chains given below trace back to one sample, sequenced in a study of glioma-infiltrating T cells after dendritic cell vaccination. Time point: after dendritic cell vaccination, including at tumor progression/relapse. Method: immunoSEQ multiplex PCR; TCRdb's copy keeps in-frame clones and lacks some. The repertoire has roughly 100,000 clones, 85% to 90% of them found once; the top ten carry roughly 2.5%. This specimen consisted of blood, obtained after dendritic cell vaccination. These receptors were obtained from a human donor with glioblastoma.

This chain joins TRBV19 and TRBJ1-1; TRBD1 matches 8 bases. Germline V CDR1 and CDR2: LNHDA, SQIVND (reference sequence). V shed 5 bases and J 4 bases; nucleotides not matched to a gene: 6. This CDR3 is built from 14 residues. The CDR3 is CASSFTGGGTEAFF. In DNA, the CDR3 is TGTGCCAGTAGTTTCACAGGGGGTGGCACTGAAGCTTTCTTT.

The rearrangement uses TRBV30 and TRBJ2-5; 9 bases agree with TRBD2. J lost 4 bases, V lost 1 base, and 7 bases had no gene match. Germline CDR1 is GTSNPN and CDR2 is SVGIG (reference sequence). This CDR3 comprises 15 residues. CDR3 nucleotides: TGTGCCTGGAGTGGGGGCGGGGGGGCACGAGAGACCCAGTACTTC. Its protein product is CAWSGGGGARETQYF.

J is TRBJ1-6 and V is TRBV5-1; D might be TRBD1 (6 bases). This CDR3 comprises 17 residues. The ends were cut back, 0 bases at V and 0 bases at J, with 10 bases in the middle. In germline, CDR1 is SGHRS, CDR2 YFSETQ. The CDR3 DNA reads as TGCGCCAGCAGCTTGGCCCAGGGGAGCTCCTATAATTCACCCCTCCACTTT. As protein: CASSLAQGSSYNSPLHF. Based on the CDR3 plus reference TRBV5-1 and TRBJ1-6, the full variable domain is KAGVTQTPRYLIKTRGQQVTLSCSPISGHRSVSWYQQTPGQGLQFLFEYFSETQRNKGNFPGRFSGRQFSNSRSEMNVSTLELGDSALYLCASSLAQGSSYNSPLHFGNGTRLTVT.

The rearrangement links TRBV4-1 to TRBJ2-1, with 11 bases matching TRBD2. This CDR3 spans 16 amino acids. Trimming took 4 bases from V and 0 from J; bases not matched to a gene: 2. The germline gives CDR1 MGHRA, CDR2 YSYEKL. The CDR3 DNA reads TGCGCCAGCAGCCGAGGGACTAGCGGCTCCTACAATGAGCAGTTCTTC. Its protein product is CASSRGTSGSYNEQFF.

This chain uses TRBV2 with TRBJ2-4, with 14 bases identical to TRBD2. This CDR3 has 19 residues. The V segment lost 3 bases and the J segment 0 bases; nucleotides outside the gene matches: 7. The germline V gene encodes CDR1 SNHLY and CDR2 FYNNEI. The CDR3 sequence is CASSDRGTSGGLAKNIQYF. Here the CDR3 DNA reads TGTGCCAGCAGTGATAGAGGGACTAGCGGGGGCTTAGCCAAAAACATTCAGTACTTC.

This sequence joins TRBV2 and TRBJ2-7, with D maybe TRBD1 (6 bases). The CDR3 is 13 amino acids. CDR1 is SNHLY, CDR2 FYNNEI, per germline. Between the trimmed V and J ends, which lost 7 bases and 7 bases, there was a span of 17 bases. The CDR3 DNA reads TGTGCCAGCAAAATTGCAGGGGCGGAAGAGCAGTACTTC. Its translation: CASKIAGAEEQYF.

J is TRBJ2-3 and V is TRBV9; 12 bases line up with TRBD2. V gave up 2 bases and J gave up 4 bases; unmatched junction bases: 5. The CDR3 is 16 residues long. Germline CDR1 is SGDLS and CDR2 is YYNGEE. The CDR3 here is CASSVDLAGGADTQYF. The CDR3 coding sequence is TGTGCCAGCAGCGTCGACCTAGCGGGGGGGGCAGATACGCAGTATTTT. Filled out from reference TRBV9 and TRBJ2-3, the complete variable domain reads DSGVTQTPKHLITATGQRVTLRCSPRSGDLSVYWYQQSLDQGLQFLIQYYNGEERAKGNILERFSAQQFPDLHSELNLSSLELGDSALYFCASSVDLAGGADTQYFGPGTRLTVL.

The CDR3 spells CASSDGPTYEQYF. Here the CDR3 DNA reads TGTGCCAGCAGTGACGGTCCAACCTACGAGCAGTACTTC. This chain connects TRBV6-1 to TRBJ2-7, with D unclear. V was shortened by 3 bases and J by 2 bases, with 8 bases between the two germline ends. Germline lookup yields CDR1 MNHNS and CDR2 SASEGT. The CDR3 covers 13 residues.

The chain has TRBV13 and TRBJ2-1, with D possibly matching TRBD2 (6 bases). V lost 5 bases and J lost 11, with 16 bases in between. This CDR3 has 13 residues. Per germline, CDR1 PRHDT and CDR2 FYEKMQ (reference sequence). This CDR3 reads CASSRTSPAQQFF. The DNA of the CDR3 is TGTGCCAGCAGCAGAACTAGCCCCGCTCAGCAGTTCTTC.

The genes are TRBV21-1 and TRBJ2-5; TRBD1, as called in the table, went unchecked against the DNA. TRBV21-1 is assigned pseudogene status. The CDR3 runs 14 residues. The CDR3 sequence is CASSKQGRPETQYF. The CDR3 DNA follows: TGTGCCAGCAGCAAACAGGGGCGGCCGGAGACCCAGTACTTC.

The rearrangement uses TRBV2 and TRBJ2-5; TRBD2 matches at 8 bases. The V and J ends lost 5 bases and 4 bases, in that order; junction bases with no gene match: 6. Germline assignment: CDR1 SNHLY and CDR2 FYNNEI. The CDR3 runs to 14 residues. As DNA, the CDR3 is TGTGCCAGCAGTTCCGGGACTAGGTCAGAGACCCAGTACTTC. The encoded protein is CASSSGTRSETQYF.

A note on this clone: Germline is not matched at one junction end, which may reflect a read error. This rearrangement joins TRBV6-6 to TRBJ2-7; 11 nucleotides agree with TRBD1. The CDR3 is 11 amino acids. Germline V lookup: CDR1 MNHNY, CDR2 SVGAGI (reference sequence). This chain's CDR3 is CASSSSGQGDF. DNA of the CDR3: TGTGCCAGCAGTTCCTCGGGACAGGGGGACTTC.

The chain employs TRBV7-3 and TRBJ2-5; 10 bases are shared with TRBD2. This CDR3 spans 16 amino acids. Germline lookup yields CDR1 SGHTA and CDR2 FQGTGA. With V trimmed by 3 bases and J by 5 bases, 9 bases remained unmatched. CDR3 DNA sequence: TGTGCCAGCAGCTTGACAGGGGCAGCGGGGGGGGAGACCCAGTACTTC. Its protein is CASSLTGAAGGETQYF.

This chain joins TRBV5-4 and TRBJ2-7, with D unclear. Trimming stripped 4 bases from V and 6 bases from J, with 8 bases between. Per the germline V gene, CDR1 is SGHNT and CDR2 is YYREEE (reference sequence). The CDR3 length is 11 residues. The CDR3 loop reads CASSNRSEQYF. Written as DNA, the CDR3 is TGTGCCAGCAGCAATAGGAGCGAGCAGTACTTC.

This clone was counted a few times. V usage is TRBV29-1 and J usage is TRBJ1-2, with D possibly matching TRBD1 (6 bases). Germline V gene lookup returns CDR1 SQVTM and CDR2 ANQGSEA. The CDR3 loop spans 14 amino acids. Trimming shortened V by 6 bases and J by 6 bases, and 20 bases separated the two germline ends. The CDR3 spells CSVRGGLGRDGYTF. The CDR3 region has the DNA TGCAGCGTGAGGGGGGGGCTAGGGAGAGATGGCTACACCTTC.

This clone was picked up many times. V is TRBV5-5 and J is TRBJ1-6, with 8 bases fitting TRBD1. Germline-derived CDR1 and CDR2 are SGHKS and YYEKEE (reference sequence). This CDR3 comprises 16 residues. V gave up 7 bases and J gave up 0 bases; unmatched junction bases: 6. As DNA, the CDR3 is TGTGCCAGCCGAAGACAGGGGAGCTCCTATAATTCACCCCTCCACTTT. Translated: CASRRQGSSYNSPLHF.

This clone was counted a few times. The rearrangement links TRBV15 to TRBJ1-1; TRBD1 matches at 8 bases. V lost 0 bases, J lost 1 base, and 4 bases stayed unmatched. Germline loops: CDR1 LNHNV, CDR2 YYDKDF (reference sequence). The CDR3 has 16 residues. CDR3 in DNA: TGTGCCACCAGCAGAGATCCCGGGACAGGGAACACTGAAGCTTTCTTT. Translating it yields CATSRDPGTGNTEAFF.

The chain couples TRBV14 to TRBJ1-4, with D hard to call. This CDR3 comprises 15 residues. The germline CDR1 and CDR2 sequences are SGHDN and FVKESK. Between the trimmed V and J ends, which lost 0 bases and 5 bases, there was a span of 10 bases. As DNA, the CDR3 is TGTGCCAGCAGCCAAGATTCACAGTCGAATGAAAAACTGTTTTTT. Encoded protein: CASSQDSQSNEKLFF. Drawing the rest from reference TRBV14 and TRBJ1-4, the complete variable domain is EAGVTQFPSHSVIEKGQTVTLRCDPISGHDNLYWYRRVMGKEIKFLLHFVKESKQDESGMPNNRFLAERTGGTYSTLKVQPAELEDSGVYFCASSQDSQSNEKLFFGSGTQLSVL.

The chain is built from TRBV2 and TRBJ2-2, with 8 bases identical to TRBD1. Germline CDR1 is SNHLY and CDR2 is FYNNEI. The junction had 4 bases not matched to a gene; V was cut back by 6 bases and J by 7 bases. The CDR3 is made up of 13 amino acids. DNA for the CDR3: TGTGCCAGCAGGGGACAGGAGCGCGGGGAGCTGTTTTTT. Protein: CASRGQERGELFF.

V is TRBV6-5 and J is TRBJ1-1; D possibly corresponds to TRBD1 (5 bases). V gave up 0 bases and J gave up 2 bases, with 10 bases separating them. This CDR3 contains 15 residues. CDR1 is MNHEY, CDR2 SVGAGI, per germline. The CDR3 sequence is CASSYSMGGNTEAFF. CDR3 DNA: TGTGCCAGCAGTTACTCGATGGGGGGAAACACTGAAGCTTTCTTT.

The chain combines TRBV6-5 with TRBJ1-5; a possible D gene is TRBD1 (6 bases). Deletions cut 0 bases from V and 2 bases from J, with 8 bases between. This CDR3 comprises 15 residues. CDR1 and CDR2 from the germline V gene are MNHEY and SVGAGI. The CDR3 sequence: CASSYSRGGNQPQHF. The CDR3 DNA sequence: TGTGCCAGCAGTTACTCCAGGGGTGGCAATCAGCCCCAGCATTTT.

V usage is TRBV23-1 and J usage is TRBJ1-5, with 8 nucleotides matching TRBD1. Being an ORF, TRBV23-1 has a function that is uncertain. The CDR3 covers 15 residues. With V trimmed by 6 bases and J by 4 bases, 8 bases remained unmatched. CDR3 nucleotide sequence: TGCGCCAGCAGACCGGACAGGGAGTTTAATCAGCCCCAGCATTTT. This encodes CASRPDREFNQPQHF.

This clone appeared once. The rearrangement links TRBV5-4 to TRBJ2-7; D is ambiguous. The CDR3 contains 13 residues. The germline V gene has CDR1 SGHNT and CDR2 YYREEE (reference sequence). The V end lost 0 bases, the J end lost 6 bases, and 10 bases lay between the germline ends. CDR3 coding DNA: TGTGCCAGCAGCTTGGTCAGTACGGGCGAGCAGTACTTC. As protein: CASSLVSTGEQYF.

The chain joins TRBV2 to TRBJ2-3, with TRBD2 as a possible D gene (5 bases). This CDR3 contains 12 residues. The germline V gene encodes CDR1 SNHLY and CDR2 FYNNEI. Deletions cut 10 bases from V and 6 bases from J, with 14 bases between. The CDR3 DNA reads as TGTGCCACCACTAGGATGAGGGATACGCAGTATTTT. Its translation: CATTRMRDTQYF.

This chain connects TRBV5-1 to TRBJ2-5; 7 bases match TRBD1. The CDR3 has 14 residues. Looked up from germline, CDR1 is SGHRS and CDR2 is YFSETQ. J was trimmed by 4 bases and V by 2 bases; bases with no gene match: 5. CDR3 nucleotides: TGCGCCAGCAGCTTAACAGGGGTCCCAGAGACCCAGTACTTC. Translated, it gives CASSLTGVPETQYF.

The V call is TRBV28, the J call TRBJ1-1; 7 bases are a match to TRBD1. There are 16 residues in the CDR3. Germline V gene data show CDR1 as MDHEN and CDR2 as SYDVKM. V lost 5 bases to trimming and J lost 0 bases; unmatched junction nucleotides: 9. The chain's CDR3 is CASSPPGQALNTEAFF. The CDR3 bases are TGTGCCAGCAGTCCGCCCGGACAGGCGCTGAACACTGAAGCTTTCTTT.

This chain links TRBV28 with TRBJ2-7; maybe TRBD1 (6 bases). With 4 bases removed from V and 0 bases from J, the gap between germline ends came to 16 bases. Germline CDR1 is MDHEN and CDR2 is SYDVKM. The CDR3 spans 16 residues. In DNA, the CDR3 is TGTGCCAGCAGTTCTCCTAACAGGGCTAGCTCCTACGAGCAGTACTTC. Encoded protein: CASSSPNRASSYEQYF.

CDR3 in DNA: TGTGCCAGCAGCACTAGCGGGAGGGTCTACGAGCAGTACTTC. Amino acid sequence: CASSTSGRVYEQYF. The genes are TRBV13 and TRBJ2-7, with TRBD2 identical over 13 bases. Trimming removed 5 bases from V and 3 bases from J; junction bases left unmatched: 1. The CDR3 is 14 amino acids. Germline lookup yields CDR1 PRHDT and CDR2 FYEKMQ (reference sequence).

The chain carries TRBV5-1 and TRBJ2-7; D might be TRBD1 (6 bases). Between the trimmed V and J ends, which lost 1 base and 5 bases, there was a span of 16 bases. CDR3 size: 15 residues. Per the germline V gene, CDR1 is SGHRS and CDR2 is YFSETQ. CDR3 sequence: CASSLTGSVKDEQYF. In DNA, the CDR3 is TGCGCCAGCAGCTTGACAGGGAGTGTCAAGGACGAGCAGTACTTC.